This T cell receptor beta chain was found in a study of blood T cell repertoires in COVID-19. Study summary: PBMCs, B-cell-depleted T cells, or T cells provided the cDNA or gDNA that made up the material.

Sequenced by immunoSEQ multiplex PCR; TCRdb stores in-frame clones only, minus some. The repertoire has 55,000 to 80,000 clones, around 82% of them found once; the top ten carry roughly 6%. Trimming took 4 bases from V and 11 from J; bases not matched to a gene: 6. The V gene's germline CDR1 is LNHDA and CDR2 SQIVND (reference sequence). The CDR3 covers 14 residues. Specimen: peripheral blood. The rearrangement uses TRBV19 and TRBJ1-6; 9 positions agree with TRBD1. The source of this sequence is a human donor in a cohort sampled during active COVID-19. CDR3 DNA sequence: TGTGCCAGTAGTACCCGGGACAGGGTGGCACCCCTCCACTTT. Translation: CASSTRDRVAPLHF.